This T cell receptor beta chain is drawn from a study of CD8+CD57+ T cells in acquired aplastic anemia. Study in general: Recorded DNA amounts for sorted CD4+ and CD8+ cells had an average of around 3.4 ug. General study results and limits: Common to patients and controls were twenty-nine CD8+ CDR3 sequences. The CD8+ Simpson's diversity of patients and controls was not significantly different.

The CDR3 totals 16 residues. The V segment lost 5 bases and the J segment 4 bases; nucleotides outside the gene matches: 7. Per the germline V gene, CDR1 is SGHAT and CDR2 is FQDESV (reference sequence). All patients picked for sequencing had shown, by flow cytometry, an expansion of CD8+CD57+ cells. Patients were treatment-naive when blood was sampled. The template used for profiling TCR beta VDJ and CDR3 was genomic DNA. From the reads, TCRdb called clonotypes with MiXCR, one entry per CDR3 protein. The sample holds about 120,000 distinct CDR3 sequences, 50% to 70% seen once. This clonotype was recorded only once. The antigen remains undetermined.

The chain couples TRBV11-1 to TRBJ2-1, with 11 bases fitting TRBD2. The clonotype comes from a human donor with aplastic anemia. Sequenced input: sorted CD4+, CD8+, or CD8+CD57+ T cells (not recorded which) from PBMCs. The CDR3: CASSQSIAGGYNEQFF. In DNA form, the CDR3 reads TGTGCCAGCAGCCAGTCAATAGCGGGGGGGTACAATGAGCAGTTCTTC.